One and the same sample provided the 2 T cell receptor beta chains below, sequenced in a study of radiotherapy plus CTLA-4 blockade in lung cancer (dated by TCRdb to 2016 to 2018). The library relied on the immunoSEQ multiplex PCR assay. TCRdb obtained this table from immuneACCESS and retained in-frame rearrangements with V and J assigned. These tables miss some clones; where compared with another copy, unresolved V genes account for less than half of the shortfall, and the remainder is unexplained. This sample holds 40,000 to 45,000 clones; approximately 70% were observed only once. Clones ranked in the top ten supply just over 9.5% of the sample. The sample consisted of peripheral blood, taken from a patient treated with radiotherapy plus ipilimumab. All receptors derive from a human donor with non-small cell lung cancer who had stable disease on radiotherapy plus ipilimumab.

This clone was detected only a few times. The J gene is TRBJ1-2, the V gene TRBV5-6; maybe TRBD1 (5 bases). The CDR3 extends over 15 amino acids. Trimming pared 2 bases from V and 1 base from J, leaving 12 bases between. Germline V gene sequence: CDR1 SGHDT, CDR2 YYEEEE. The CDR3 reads CASSLGEAGNYGYTF. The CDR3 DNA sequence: TGTGCCAGCAGCTTAGGGGAGGCGGGTAACTATGGCTACACCTTC. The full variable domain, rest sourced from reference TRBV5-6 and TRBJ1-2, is DAGVTQSPTHLIKTRGQQVTLRCSPKSGHDTVSWYQQALGQGPQFIFQYYEEEERQRGNFPDRFSGHQFPNYSSELNVNALLLGDSALYLCASSLGEAGNYGYTFGSGTRLTVV.

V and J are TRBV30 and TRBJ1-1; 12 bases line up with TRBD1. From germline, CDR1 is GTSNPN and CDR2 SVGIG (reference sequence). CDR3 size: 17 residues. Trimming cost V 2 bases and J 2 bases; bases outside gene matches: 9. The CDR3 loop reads CAWSPSGTGGLNTEAFF. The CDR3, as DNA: TGTGCCTGGAGTCCTTCTGGGACAGGGGGCTTAAACACTGAAGCTTTCTTT.